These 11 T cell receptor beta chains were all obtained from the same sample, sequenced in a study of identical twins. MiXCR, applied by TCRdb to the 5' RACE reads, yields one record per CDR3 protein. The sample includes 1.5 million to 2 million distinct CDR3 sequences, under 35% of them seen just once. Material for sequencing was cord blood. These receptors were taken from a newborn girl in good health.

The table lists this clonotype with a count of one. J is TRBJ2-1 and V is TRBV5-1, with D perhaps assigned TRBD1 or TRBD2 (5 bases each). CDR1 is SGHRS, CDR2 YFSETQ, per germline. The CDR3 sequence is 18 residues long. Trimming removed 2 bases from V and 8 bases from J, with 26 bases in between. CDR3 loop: CASSFPVVGERMGDEQFF. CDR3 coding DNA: TGCGCCAGCAGCTTCCCGGTTGTCGGGGAACGGATGGGGGATGAGCAGTTCTTC. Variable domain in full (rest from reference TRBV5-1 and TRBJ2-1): KAGVTQTPRYLIKTRGQQVTLSCSPISGHRSVSWYQQTPGQGLQFLFEYFSETQRNKGNFPGRFSGRQFSNSRSEMNVSTLELGDSALYLCASSFPVVGERMGDEQFFGPGTRLTVL.

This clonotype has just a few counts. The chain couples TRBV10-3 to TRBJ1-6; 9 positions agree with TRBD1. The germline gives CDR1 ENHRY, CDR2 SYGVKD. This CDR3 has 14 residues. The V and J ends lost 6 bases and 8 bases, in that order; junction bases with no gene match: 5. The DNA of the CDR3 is TGTGCCATCAGCGGGACAGGGAAAGATTCACCCCTCCACTTT. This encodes CAISGTGKDSPLHF.

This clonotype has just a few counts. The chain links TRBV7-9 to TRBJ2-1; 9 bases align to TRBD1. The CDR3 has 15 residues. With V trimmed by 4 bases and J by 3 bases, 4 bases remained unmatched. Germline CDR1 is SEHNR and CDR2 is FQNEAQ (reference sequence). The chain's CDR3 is CASSSGQGFYNEQFF. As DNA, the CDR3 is TGTGCCAGCAGCTCAGGACAGGGGTTCTACAATGAGCAGTTCTTC.

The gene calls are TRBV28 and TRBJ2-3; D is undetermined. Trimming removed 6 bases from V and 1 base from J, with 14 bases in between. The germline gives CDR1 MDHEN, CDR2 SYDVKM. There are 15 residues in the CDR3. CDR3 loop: CASRLPSSRTDTQYF. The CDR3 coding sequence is TGTGCCAGCAGACTCCCCTCTTCACGCACAGATACGCAGTATTTT.

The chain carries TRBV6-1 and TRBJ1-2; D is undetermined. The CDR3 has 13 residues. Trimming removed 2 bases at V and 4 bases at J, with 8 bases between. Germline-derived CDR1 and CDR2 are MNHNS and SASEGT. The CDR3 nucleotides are TGTGCCAGCAGTGAATTGGGCGGCTATGGCTACACCTTC. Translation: CASSELGGYGYTF.

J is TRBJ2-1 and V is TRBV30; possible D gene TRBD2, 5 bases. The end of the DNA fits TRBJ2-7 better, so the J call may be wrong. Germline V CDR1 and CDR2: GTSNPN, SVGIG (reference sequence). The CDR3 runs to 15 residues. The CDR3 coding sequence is TGTGCCTGGAGTGAGGGAGCGGTCTCCTACAATGAGCAGTACTTC. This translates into CAWSEGAVSYNEQYF.

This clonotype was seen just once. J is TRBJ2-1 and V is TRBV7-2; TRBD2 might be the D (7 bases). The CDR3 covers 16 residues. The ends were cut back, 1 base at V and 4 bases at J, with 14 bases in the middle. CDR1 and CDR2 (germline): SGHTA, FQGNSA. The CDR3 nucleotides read TGTGCCAGCAGCTTAGGGTCGGGGGGCCTGTACAATGAGCAGTTCTTC. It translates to CASSLGSGGLYNEQFF.

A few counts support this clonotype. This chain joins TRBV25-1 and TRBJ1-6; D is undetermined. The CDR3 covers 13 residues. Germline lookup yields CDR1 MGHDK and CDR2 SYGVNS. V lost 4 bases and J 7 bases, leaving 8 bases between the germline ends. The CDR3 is CASSGHWNSPLHF. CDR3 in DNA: TGTGCCAGCAGTGGCCATTGGAATTCACCCCTCCACTTT. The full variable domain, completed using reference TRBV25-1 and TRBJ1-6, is EADIYQTPRYLVIGTGKKITLECSQTMGHDKMYWYQQDPGMELHLIHYSYGVNSTEKGDLSSESTVSRIRTEHFPLTLESARPSHTSQYLCASSGHWNSPLHFGNGTRLTVT.

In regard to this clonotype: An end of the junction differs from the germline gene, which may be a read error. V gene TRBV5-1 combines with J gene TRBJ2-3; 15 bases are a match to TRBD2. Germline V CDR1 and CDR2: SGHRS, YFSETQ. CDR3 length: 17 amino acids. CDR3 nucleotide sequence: TGCGCCGGCAGCTTAGGACTAGCGGGGGGGATCACAGATACGCAGTATTTT. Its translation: CAGSLGLAGGITDTQYF.

The chain's CDR3 is CASSWIRSGFLESTEAFF. The CDR3 bases are TGTGCCAGTAGTTGGATTAGGTCAGGCTTTCTTGAAAGCACTGAAGCTTTCTTT. This chain joins TRBV19 and TRBJ1-1; D gene uncertain. V shed 5 bases and J shed 4 bases, with 26 bases lying between them. Per germline, CDR1 LNHDA and CDR2 SQIVND (reference sequence). The CDR3 spans 18 residues.

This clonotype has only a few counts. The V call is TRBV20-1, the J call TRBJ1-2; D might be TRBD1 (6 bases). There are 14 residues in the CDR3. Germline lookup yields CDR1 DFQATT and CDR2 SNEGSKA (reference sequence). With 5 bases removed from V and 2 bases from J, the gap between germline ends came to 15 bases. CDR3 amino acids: CSASPLQGNYGYTF. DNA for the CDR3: TGCAGTGCTTCCCCCCTCCAGGGGAACTATGGCTACACCTTC.